The rows below give T cell receptor beta chains drawn from one sample of a study of long-term antiretroviral therapy in people with HIV. Profiling relied on immunoSEQ multiplex PCR, and the TCRdb table lists in-frame clones only, not all of them. The repertoire holds about 25,000 clones, with 75% to 90% as singletons. The sample consisted of unsorted PBMCs, taken about 4.1 years after starting antiretroviral therapy. These receptors came from a man aged 25-40 years with HIV. The CDR3 runs from the conserved cysteine through the conserved F or W. The D gene is left open where the match is weak. Clone size appears in some rows only: once, few, many, or a class for an expanded clone.

>few|TRBD1|TRBJ1-5|TRBV6-1
TGTGCCAGCATGATACAGGGGCATCAGCCCCAGCATTTT
CASMIQGHQPQHF
>NA|NA|TRBJ2-2|TRBV5-1
TGCGCCAGCAGCTTGGCAGAGTTCGGGGAGCTGTTTTTT
CASSLAEFGELFF
>few|TRBD1|TRBJ2-6|TRBV6-6
TGTGCCAGCAGCCCGGGACAGCACAACGTCCTGACTTTC
CASSPGQHNVLTF
>medium-sized|TRBD2|TRBJ2-7|TRBV6-6
TGTGCCAGCAGTTACTCGCCAGGGAGGGACGAGCAGTACTTC
CASSYSPGRDEQYF
>NA|TRBD2|TRBJ2-7|TRBV4-1
TGCGCCAGCAGCCAACCTACTAGCGGGAGGCACTACGAGCAGTACTTC
CASSQPTSGRHYEQYF
>NA|NA|TRBJ2-7|TRBV29-1
TGCAGCGTTGACTTCGGGGACTACGAGCAGTACTTC
CSVDFGDYEQYF
>NA|NA|TRBJ1-2|TRBV19
TGTGCCAGTAGTTACGAGAGGGATCGTGGCTACACCTTC
CASSYERDRGYTF
>few|TRBD1|TRBJ1-6|TRBV11-2
TGTGCCAGCAGCTTAGTGGACAGGGGGGATTCACCCCTCCACTTT
CASSLVDRGDSPLHF
>few|NA|TRBJ1-4|TRBV7-9
TGTGCCAGCAGCTTAGAGGGGGGGCATAATGAAAAACTGTTTTTT
CASSLEGGHNEKLFF
>few|NA|TRBJ2-7|TRBV4-2
TGTGCCAGCAGCCAAGATATGGACAGCCCGGGAGAGCAGTACTTC
CASSQDMDSPGEQYF
>NA|NA|TRBJ1-1|TRBV2
TGTGCCAGCAGTGAACCTAGGGGCGGAGGCACTGAAGCTTTCTTT
CASSEPRGGGTEAFF
>NA|NA|TRBJ1-1|TRBV9
TGTGCCAGCAGCTCCTCCCCCGGGATGAACACTGAAGCTTTCTTT
CASSSSPGMNTEAFF
>NA|NA|TRBJ1-1|TRBV29-1
TGCAGCGTAGGACGGCAGCTCATGAACACTGAAGCTTTCTTT
CSVGRQLMNTEAFF
>NA|TRBD2|TRBJ2-3|TRBV6-4
TGTGCCAGCAGTGCTACTAGCGGGTTAACAGATACGCAGTATTTT
CASSATSGLTDTQYF
>NA|TRBD1|TRBJ2-5|TRBV25-1
TGTGCCAGCAGTATTGGACAGGGGGGAGAGACCCAGTACTTC
CASSIGQGGETQYF
>NA|TRBD1|TRBJ2-3|TRBV6-1
TGTGCCAGCAGTGAACTTGATAGCGGACAGGGGGCGATTTATGGCACAGATACGCAGTATTTT
CASSELDSGQGAIYGTDTQYF
>NA|NA|TRBJ2-5|TRBV18
TGTGCCAGCTCACCACAAGGGCTTGCGGAGACCCAGTACTTC
CASSPQGLAETQYF
>NA|TRBD1|TRBJ2-2|TRBV6-1
TGTGCCAGCACGGGGACAGGGGGGACCGGGGAGCTGTTTTTT
CASTGTGGTGELFF
>few|NA|TRBJ1-4|TRBV19
TGTGCCAGTAGTTTGCAGGGTTCTGAAAAACTGTTTTTT
CASSLQGSEKLFF
>NA|NA|TRBJ2-5|TRBV27
TGTGCCAGCAGTCTGCTTGTGGGAGCGGATGAGACCCAGTACTTC
CASSLLVGADETQYF
>NA|NA|TRBJ1-1|TRBV13
TGTGCCAGCAGCTCCCATAGGACCGCGAACACTGAAGCTTTCTTT
CASSSHRTANTEAFF
>NA|NA|TRBJ1-1|TRBV6-1
TGTGCCAGCAGTGAGGATTGGGGCACTGAAGCTTTCTTT
CASSEDWGTEAFF
>once|NA|TRBJ2-7|TRBV9
TGTGCCAGCAGCGCCAGCCCTTGGAGCTCCTACGAGCAGTACTTC
CASSASPWSSYEQYF
>NA|NA|TRBJ2-1|TRBV6-4
TGTGCCAGCAGTGACGGCGGAACTTCGTCGGCTGAGCAGTTCTTC
CASSDGGTSSAEQFF
>NA|TRBD1|TRBJ2-4|TRBV2
TGTGCCACCATAACTCGGGACAGGGAGGACATTCAGTACTTC
CATITRDREDIQYF
>NA|NA|TRBJ1-1|TRBV2
TGTGCCAACGAAGGCAAGGGCTCAGACACTGAAGCTTTCTTT
CANEGKGSDTEAFF
>NA|TRBD1|TRBJ2-3|TRBV19
TGTGCCAGTAGTATGGGGACAGGGGCCTTTACAGATACGCAGTATTTT
CASSMGTGAFTDTQYF
>NA|NA|TRBJ2-5|TRBV19
TGTGCCAGTAGTATTGATGAGACCCAGTACTTC
CASSIDETQYF
>NA|NA|TRBJ2-7|TRBV7-9
TGTGCCAGCAGCTTAACATTCCTACCCTACGAGCAGTACTTC
CASSLTFLPYEQYF
>few|NA|TRBJ1-4|TRBV5-4
TGTGCCAGCAGCCCTGTAGGTGAAAAACTGTTTTTT
CASSPVGEKLFF
>NA|NA|TRBJ2-1|TRBV12-5
TGTGCTAGTGCCTTATCTACAGGTAAACGTTTTAATGAGCAGTTCTTC
CASALSTGKRFNEQFF
>NA|NA|TRBJ2-7|TRBV4-1
TGCGCCAGCAGCCAATTCGCCTCCGGGACGACCTACGAGCAGTACTTC
CASSQFASGTTYEQYF
>NA|NA|TRBJ2-6|TRBV7-9
TGTGCCAGCAGCCCCTCGAGGGCCAACGTCCTGACTTTC
CASSPSRANVLTF
>NA|NA|TRBJ2-1|TRBV4-3
TGCGCCAGCAGCCAAGAGAAGCGGAGCTCCTACAATGAGCAGTTCTTC
CASSQEKRSSYNEQFF
>few|NA|TRBJ2-6|TRBV2
TGTGCCAGCAGTGAAGTTGACAGCGGCTCTGGGGCCAACGTCCTGACTTTC
CASSEVDSGSGANVLTF
>once|NA|TRBJ1-1|TRBV5-1
TGCGCCAGCAGCACTAACCCAGGGGTCACTGAAGCTTTCTTT
CASSTNPGVTEAFF
>NA|TRBD1|TRBJ2-7|TRBV11-2
TGTGCCAGCAGCTCCCCCGGGACAGGGACCTACGAGCAGTACTTC
CASSSPGTGTYEQYF
>NA|TRBD2|TRBJ2-7|TRBV28
TGTGCCAGCAGTTTAACCCCGAGCGGGAGCTACGAGCAGTACTTC
CASSLTPSGSYEQYF
>NA|TRBD1|TRBJ1-2|TRBV18
TGTGCCAGCTCACCGGAGGGGGCCTTAGCTAACTATGGCTACACCTTC
CASSPEGALANYGYTF
>NA|TRBD2|TRBJ2-5|TRBV4-1
TGCGCCAGCAGCCAAGATAGACGCGGAAGGGCTAGCGGGAAAGAGACCCAGTACTTC
CASSQDRRGRASGKETQYF
>once|TRBD1|TRBJ2-7|TRBV6-5
TGTGCCAGCAGTTACTGGCAGGGGGCCTACGAGCAGTACTTC
CASSYWQGAYEQYF
>NA|NA|TRBJ1-5|TRBV7-3
TGTGCCAGCAGCTTAACGAACAGGGAAGCCCAGCATTTT
CASSLTNREAQHF
>NA|NA|TRBJ1-2|TRBV19
TGTGCCAGTAAGGCGGCAGTAGAGTATGGCTACACCTTC
CASKAAVEYGYTF
>NA|TRBD1|TRBJ2-7|TRBV9
TGTGCCAGCAGCGTAACTGGACAGGGTCGAACCGAGCAGTACTTC
CASSVTGQGRTEQYF